This entry features one T cell receptor (beta chain) sequence. This sample is part of a study of blood T cell repertoires in COVID-19. Study as a whole: COVID-19 samples from acute and convalescent phases originated in the United States, Italy and Spain. Nucleic acid was either cDNA or gDNA, and it came from T cells, B-cell-depleted T cells, or PBMCs.

Methods used by the authors: Nucleated cell counts were estimated from reference gene primer amplification. The repertoire was sequenced with immunoSEQ multiplex PCR; TCRdb's copy has only in-frame clones and lacks some. That table is the source of V, J and clone size, and D and trimming were worked out from the DNA. This sample has some 370,000 clones, with nearly 90% found just once. The CDR3 length is 14 residues. Looked up from germline, CDR1 is SEHNR and CDR2 is FQNEAQ (reference sequence). V was clipped by 3 bases and J by 5 bases, with 13 bases between them. The source of this sequence is a man aged 18 to 30 with active or convalescent COVID-19. This rearrangement joins TRBV7-9 to TRBJ1-1; the D gene is possibly TRBD1 (6 bases). Sample: peripheral blood. The CDR3 sequence is CASSFSGAQTEAFF. The CDR3 DNA follows: TGTGCCAGCAGCTTTTCAGGGGCGCAGACTGAAGCTTTCTTT.